These 28 T cell receptor beta chains share one sample of origin, sequenced in a study of blood T cell repertoires in COVID-19. Here immunoSEQ multiplex PCR was the method, and the copy in TCRdb shows in-frame clones only, minus some. The sample lists 150,000 to 200,000 clones, roughly 79% seen once, with roughly 17% in the top ten. Sequencing used peripheral blood. The receptor set was obtained from a man between 60 and 75 years old with active or convalescent COVID-19.

The rearrangement uses TRBV9 and TRBJ1-2; possibly TRBD1 for D (6 bases). Germline V gives CDR1 SGDLS, CDR2 YYNGEE. V lost 4 bases, J lost 7 bases, and 20 bases lay in between. This CDR3 comprises 15 residues. As DNA, the CDR3 is TGTGCCAGCAGCCCACCGGGGGGGGCCCCCGGTGGCTACACCTTC. Residues: CASSPPGGAPGGYTF.

Notes on this clone: Within the sample, other DNA sequences also encode this same CDR3. The chain has TRBV28 and TRBJ1-4; D gene ambiguous. The V gene lost 7 bases and the J gene lost 8 bases, with 8 bases spanning the gap. The CDR3 runs 11 residues. The germline gives CDR1 MDHEN, CDR2 SYDVKM. The CDR3 loop reads CASTLREKLFF. The CDR3 DNA reads TGTGCCAGCACCCTGCGGGAAAAACTGTTTTTT. Full variable domain (rest looked up from reference TRBV28 and TRBJ1-4): DVKVTQSSRYLVKRTGEKVFLECVQDMDHENMFWYRQDPGLGLRLIYFSYDVKMKEKGDIPEGYSVSREKKERFSLILESASTNQTSMYLCASTLREKLFFGSGTQLSVL.

The CDR3 loop reads CATSAHGGSSYNEQFF. As DNA, the CDR3 is TGTGCCACCTCAGCTCATGGGGGGAGCTCCTACAATGAGCAGTTCTTC. The chain couples TRBV24-1 to TRBJ2-1, with D perhaps matching TRBD2 (6 bases). The CDR3 is made up of 16 amino acids. The germline CDR1 and CDR2 sequences are KGHDR and SFDVKD. V lost 9 bases and J 0 bases, leaving 17 bases between the germline ends.

The rearrangement joins TRBV6-5 to TRBJ2-7, with a tentative D call TRBD1 (6 bases). The CDR3 is made up of 14 amino acids. Trimming removed 7 bases at V and 3 bases at J, with 16 bases between. The germline V gene encodes CDR1 MNHEY and CDR2 SVGAGI. DNA for the CDR3: TGTGCCAGCAAACGCCGGGACACCCTCTACGAGCAGTACTTC. This encodes CASKRRDTLYEQYF.

The chain is built from TRBV5-4 and TRBJ2-3; the match to TRBD1 covers 8 bases. Per germline, CDR1 SGHNT and CDR2 YYREEE (reference sequence). The CDR3 totals 16 residues. V lost 4 bases, J lost 1 base, and 8 bases stayed unmatched. The CDR3 nucleotides are TGTGCCAGCAGCCAGGTCCAGGGGGCGGGCACAGATACGCAGTATTTT. This encodes CASSQVQGAGTDTQYF.

The CDR3 reads CASSARTGGVYEQYF. As DNA, the CDR3 is TGTGCCAGCAGCGCGCGGACAGGGGGCGTCTACGAGCAGTACTTC. The chain links TRBV7-2 to TRBJ2-7; the match to TRBD1 covers 11 bases. The ends lost 5 bases at V and 3 bases at J; junction bases unmatched: 6. From germline, CDR1 is SGHTA and CDR2 FQGNSA. The CDR3 spans 15 residues.

This clone has a handful of counts. The sample carries other DNA sequences with the same CDR3. The gene calls are TRBV28 and TRBJ1-2, with unresolved D. Trimming shortened V by 2 bases and J by 0 bases, and 7 bases separated the two germline ends. The germline gives CDR1 MDHEN, CDR2 SYDVKM. The CDR3 loop spans 14 amino acids. The CDR3: CASSLGGANYGYTF. The CDR3 DNA reads TGTGCCAGCAGTTTAGGCGGAGCTAACTATGGCTACACCTTC.

This clone has only one observation. V gene TRBV6-5 combines with J gene TRBJ2-3; D is possibly TRBD2 (5 bases). This CDR3 spans 11 amino acids. Germline V gives CDR1 MNHEY, CDR2 SVGAGI. The germline V and J ends were trimmed by 7 bases and 4 bases, with 6 bases remaining between them. The CDR3 nucleotides are TGTGCCAGCACGGAGGCAGATACGCAGTATTTT. It translates to CASTEADTQYF.

Here the CDR3 DNA reads TGTGCCAGCAGGAGACAGGGAGCTAATCAGCCCCAGCATTTT. Amino acid sequence: CASRRQGANQPQHF. The V call is TRBV27, the J call TRBJ1-5; TRBD1 aligns across 7 bases. J lost 4 bases, V lost 6 bases, and 6 bases had no gene match. The CDR3 consists of 14 residues. Germline CDR1 and CDR2: MNHEY and SMNVEV (reference sequence).

This clone was picked up one time. The genes are TRBV28 and TRBJ1-4; unclear D gene. V lost 1 base and J lost 8, with 20 bases in between. Germline-derived CDR1 and CDR2 are MDHEN and SYDVKM. The CDR3 is 17 residues long. CDR3 sequence (DNA): TGTGCCAGCAGTTTATTTGGGGTTGGCCGCGGGAAAGAAAAACTGTTTTTT. Amino acids: CASSLFGVGRGKEKLFF.

This chain connects TRBV25-1 to TRBJ2-1; TRBD1 matches 8 bases. V shed 3 bases, J shed 4 bases, and the junction held 5 bases outside the gene matches. The germline V gene encodes CDR1 MGHDK and CDR2 SYGVNS. CDR3 length equals 15 residues. In DNA, the CDR3 is TGTGCCAGCAGTGAGACAGGGGCGGAGTACAATGAGCAGTTCTTC. Translated, it gives CASSETGAEYNEQFF.

The chain links TRBV5-4 to TRBJ1-1, with 8 bases fitting TRBD1. CDR3 length: 14 amino acids. CDR1 SGHNT and CDR2 YYREEE come from the germline V gene (reference sequence). V gave up 1 base and J gave up 7 bases; unmatched junction bases: 6. Here the CDR3 DNA reads TGTGCCAGCAGCTTGATGCAGGGGGCGGATGAAGCTTTCTTT. Translated: CASSLMQGADEAFF.

The rearrangement uses TRBV7-9 and TRBJ2-3, with 10 bases matching TRBD2. Germline CDR1 and CDR2: SEHNR and FQNEAQ (reference sequence). This CDR3 has 15 residues. V was pared by 5 bases and J by 3 bases, with 5 bases of the junction left unmatched. The CDR3 here is CASSTRLAGTDTQYF. CDR3 nucleotides: TGTGCCAGCAGCACCAGACTAGCGGGTACAGATACGCAGTATTTT.

The J gene is TRBJ2-1, the V gene TRBV7-8, with D perhaps TRBD2 (5 bases). Trimming removed 1 base at V and 4 bases at J, with 8 bases between. Germline loops: CDR1 SGHVS, CDR2 FQNEAQ. The CDR3 runs to 14 residues. CDR3 in DNA: TGTGCCAGCAGCTTAGGCGGGCCGTACAATGAGCAGTTCTTC. Its protein is CASSLGGPYNEQFF.

The CDR3 region is CASSSPRDNSYEQYF. CDR3 DNA: TGTGCCAGTAGTTCCCCGAGGGACAACTCCTACGAGCAGTACTTC. This sequence joins TRBV19 and TRBJ2-7, with a weak D call TRBD1 (6 bases). Germline loops: CDR1 LNHDA, CDR2 SQIVND (reference sequence). The V end was cut by 5 bases, the J end by 0 bases, with 14 bases between. The CDR3 has 15 amino acids. Filled out from reference TRBV19 and TRBJ2-7, the complete variable domain reads DGGITQSPKYLFRKEGQNVTLSCEQNLNHDAMYWYRQDPGQGLRLIYYSQIVNDFQKGDIAEGYSVSREKKESFPLTVTSAQKNPTAFYLCASSSPRDNSYEQYFGPGTRLTVT.

Only one count was recorded for this clone. This sequence joins TRBV3-1 (or the pseudogene TRBV3-2) and TRBJ2-1, with no clear D. With 1 base removed from V and 7 bases from J, the gap between germline ends came to 8 bases. The CDR3 contains 13 residues. Germline V gives CDR1 LGHDT, CDR2 YNNKEL (reference sequence). CDR3 protein: CASSQVWHNEQFF. CDR3 nucleotide sequence: TGTGCCAGCAGCCAAGTATGGCATAATGAGCAGTTCTTC.

The CDR3 sequence: CASSSEETQYF. The CDR3 DNA reads TGTGCCAGCAGTTCGGAAGAGACCCAGTACTTC. The chain employs TRBV27 and TRBJ2-5; D not certain. With 4 bases removed from V and 3 bases from J, the gap between germline ends came to 3 bases. Per the germline V gene, CDR1 is MNHEY and CDR2 is SMNVEV (reference sequence). The CDR3 is 11 residues long.

The genes are TRBV29-1 and TRBJ1-5; 12 bases map to TRBD1. The trim removed 0 bases at V and 7 bases at J, leaving 7 bases unmatched. This CDR3 region has 16 residues. CDR1 is SQVTM and CDR2 is ANQGSEA in the germline V gene. For the CDR3, the DNA is TGCAGCGTTGAAGAGGGGGGGACAGGGGGCCAACAGCCCCAGCATTTT. Encoded protein: CSVEEGGTGGQQPQHF.

The V call is TRBV30, the J call TRBJ1-2, with 8 bases aligning to TRBD1. Per the germline V gene, CDR1 is GTSNPN and CDR2 is SVGIG (reference sequence). The CDR3 sequence is 16 residues long. After removal of 0 bases from V and 4 bases from J, the junction contained 10 bases not matched to a gene. CDR3 amino acids: CAWSVLLQGGGYGYTF. The CDR3 DNA reads as TGTGCCTGGAGTGTACTTCTACAGGGGGGCGGCTATGGCTACACCTTC. Full variable domain (remainder filled in from reference TRBV30 and TRBJ1-2): SQTIHQWPATLVQPVGSPLSLECTVEGTSNPNLYWYRQAAGRGLQLLFYSVGIGQISSEVPQNLSASRPQDRQFILSSKKLLLSDSGFYLCAWSVLLQGGGYGYTFGSGTRLTVV.

J is TRBJ1-1 and V is TRBV18; D possibly corresponds to TRBD1 (5 bases). The V gene's germline CDR1 is KGHSH and CDR2 LQKENI. CDR3 length: 15 amino acids. V dropped 3 bases and J dropped 5 bases, with 16 bases sitting between them. Here the CDR3 reads CASSPLAGRNTEAFF. As DNA, the CDR3 is TGTGCCAGCTCACCCCTCGCAGGGCGAAATACTGAAGCTTTCTTT.

The V and J genes are TRBV9 and TRBJ2-5, with D perhaps matching TRBD1 (6 bases). V lost 3 bases and J lost 2, with 14 bases in between. Germline lookup yields CDR1 SGDLS and CDR2 YYNGEE. This CDR3 is built from 15 residues. The CDR3 DNA is TGTGCCAGCAGCGCAAGACGGACAGTTCAAGAGACCCAGTACTTC. Its translation: CASSARRTVQETQYF.

CDR3: CASSGHSYNSPLHF. In nucleotides, the CDR3 is TGTGCCAGCAGTGGGCACAGTTATAATTCACCCCTCCACTTT. V and J are TRBV28 and TRBJ1-6; D remains ambiguous. V shed 5 bases and J shed 4 bases, with 9 bases lying between them. Germline CDR1 is MDHEN and CDR2 is SYDVKM. CDR3 length: 14 amino acids. Full variable domain (outside the CDR3, taken from reference TRBV28 and TRBJ1-6): DVKVTQSSRYLVKRTGEKVFLECVQDMDHENMFWYRQDPGLGLRLIYFSYDVKMKEKGDIPEGYSVSREKKERFSLILESASTNQTSMYLCASSGHSYNSPLHFGNGTRLTVT.

This clone was recorded only once. V gene TRBV7-2 combines with J gene TRBJ2-5; D may be TRBD2 (6 bases). V was clipped by 5 bases and J by 1 base, with 11 bases between them. The CDR3 consists of 14 residues. Germline assignment: CDR1 SGHTA and CDR2 FQGNSA. The CDR3 sequence: CASSLYSGQETQYF. In nucleotides, the CDR3 is TGTGCCAGCAGCCTATATAGCGGCCAAGAGACCCAGTACTTC.

The chain carries TRBV11-1 and TRBJ2-1; tentative D call: TRBD2 (5 bases). Between the trimmed V and J ends, which lost 5 bases and 4 bases, there was a span of 15 bases. This CDR3 spans 15 amino acids. The germline V gene has CDR1 SGHAT and CDR2 FQDESV (reference sequence). The CDR3 coding sequence is TGTGCCAGCAGCCCCGGGAACTCTGTGTACAATGAGCAGTTCTTC. Its translation: CASSPGNSVYNEQFF.

The V call is TRBV28, the J call TRBJ2-7; tentative D call: TRBD1 (6 bases). The V gene's germline CDR1 is MDHEN and CDR2 SYDVKM. The CDR3 length is 15 residues. The V end was cut by 5 bases, the J end by 1 base, with 15 bases between. DNA of the CDR3: TGTGCCAGCAGTCCTGACAGGCAGCGATCCTACGAGCAGTACTTC. This codes for CASSPDRQRSYEQYF.

The chain links TRBV12-3 or TRBV12-4 to TRBJ2-7; D perhaps matches TRBD2 (5 bases). The CDR3 has 13 residues. Trimming left V 6 bases short and J 7 bases short, with 16 bases between. The CDR3 DNA reads as TGTGCCAGCAGCTCACCGCACCCGGGGGAGCAGTACTTC. Protein sequence: CASSSPHPGEQYF.

The gene calls are TRBV2 and TRBJ1-6; D remains ambiguous. Between the trimmed V and J ends, which lost 8 bases and 5 bases, there was a span of 22 bases. CDR1 is SNHLY and CDR2 is FYNNEI in the germline V gene. The CDR3 is 17 residues long. DNA for the CDR3: TGTGCCAGCCGGAGAGGATCGTCCTCGAGAGATAATTCACCCCTCCACTTT. Translation: CASRRGSSSRDNSPLHF.

The chain links TRBV18 to TRBJ1-5; 11 bases line up with TRBD1. This CDR3 region has 16 residues. CDR1 is KGHSH and CDR2 is LQKENI in the germline V gene. V trimming: 5 bases; J trimming: 6 bases; junction bases outside the gene matches: 9. CDR3 sequence reads: CASSAPGTGGSQPQHF. CDR3 in DNA: TGTGCCAGCTCAGCCCCCGGGACAGGGGGAAGTCAGCCCCAGCATTTT.